This TCR beta chain was documented in a study of T cell responses to AZD1222 COVID-19 vaccine. Study-wide findings and caveats: Vaccine-associated CD4 TCRs ranged over spike, dominating at 160-218 and 743-854. Repertoires were obtained only post-peak T cell response. Females made up more of the donors, who were largely white British, and clonal diversity may have come out too low.

The protocol was immunoSEQ multiplex PCR, while the TCRdb copy is restricted to in-frame clones and leaves out a portion. This sample has about 120,000 clones; less than 95% occur once, and the top ten carry about 4.4%. The CDR3 loop spans 18 amino acids. The V gene lost 4 bases and the J gene lost 4 bases, with 23 bases spanning the gap. Germline CDR1 reads MDHEN; CDR2 reads SYDVKM. Turning to this clone: The target antigen is unknown.

This TCR came from an adult in good health. Sample: peripheral blood, taken on day 0 of MenACWY control vaccination. The chain links TRBV28 to TRBJ1-3, with TRBD1 as a possible D gene (6 bases). This CDR3 is CASSSFRWDTVIGNTIYF. CDR3 DNA: TGTGCCAGCAGTTCCTTTCGATGGGACACGGTAATCGGAAACACCATATATTTT.